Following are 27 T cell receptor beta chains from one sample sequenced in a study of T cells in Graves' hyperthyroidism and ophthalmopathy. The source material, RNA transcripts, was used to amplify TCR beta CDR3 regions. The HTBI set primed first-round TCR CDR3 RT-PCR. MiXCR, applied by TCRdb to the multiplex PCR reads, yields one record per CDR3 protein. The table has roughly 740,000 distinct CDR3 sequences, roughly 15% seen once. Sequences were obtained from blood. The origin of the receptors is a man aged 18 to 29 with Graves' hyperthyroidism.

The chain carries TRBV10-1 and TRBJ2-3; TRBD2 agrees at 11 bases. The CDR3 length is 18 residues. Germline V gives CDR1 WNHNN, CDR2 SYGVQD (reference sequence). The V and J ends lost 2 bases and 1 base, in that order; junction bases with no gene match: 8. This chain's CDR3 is CASSETATSGTRTDTQYF. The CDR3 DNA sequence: TGCGCCAGCAGTGAGACTGCGACTAGCGGGACCCGCACAGATACGCAGTATTTT.

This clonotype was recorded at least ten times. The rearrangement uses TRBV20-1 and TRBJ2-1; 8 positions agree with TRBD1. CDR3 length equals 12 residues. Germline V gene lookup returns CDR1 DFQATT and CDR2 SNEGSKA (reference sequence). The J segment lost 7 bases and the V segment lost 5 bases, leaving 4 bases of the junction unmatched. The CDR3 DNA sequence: TGCAGTGCTTCCCGGACAGGGAATGAGCAGTTCTTC. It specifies CSASRTGNEQFF.

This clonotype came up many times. CDR3 bases: TGTGCCAGCAGCCACGACAGGTTCCAAGAGACCCAGTACTTC. Translation: CASSHDRFQETQYF. The V call is TRBV6-2 or TRBV6-3, the J call TRBJ2-5; a possible D gene is TRBD1 (6 bases). The CDR3 is 14 amino acids. From germline, CDR1 is MNHEY and CDR2 SVGEGT. The V and J ends lost 6 bases and 1 base respectively, with 12 bases between them.

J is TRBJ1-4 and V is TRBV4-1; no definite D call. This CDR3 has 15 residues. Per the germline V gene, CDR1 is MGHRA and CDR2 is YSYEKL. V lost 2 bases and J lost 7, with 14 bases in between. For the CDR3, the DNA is TGCGCCAGCAGCCAAACCGACGTAGAAGGTGAAAAACTGTTTTTT. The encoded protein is CASSQTDVEGEKLFF.

CDR3 loop: CASSMGWGTGPFEQYF. The CDR3 region has the DNA TGTGCCAGTAGTATGGGTTGGGGGACAGGGCCCTTCGAGCAGTACTTC. The chain couples TRBV19 to TRBJ2-7, with 9 nucleotides matching TRBD1. J was trimmed by 6 bases and V by 3 bases; bases with no gene match: 12. The CDR3 sequence is 16 residues long. Germline V gene lookup returns CDR1 LNHDA and CDR2 SQIVND (reference sequence).

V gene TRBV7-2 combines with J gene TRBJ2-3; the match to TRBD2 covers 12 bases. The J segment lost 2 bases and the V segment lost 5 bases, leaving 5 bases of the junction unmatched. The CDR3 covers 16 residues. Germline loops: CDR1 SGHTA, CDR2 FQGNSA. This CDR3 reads CASSNRLAGDTDTQYF. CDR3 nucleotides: TGTGCCAGCAGCAACCGACTAGCGGGGGACACAGATACGCAGTATTTT.

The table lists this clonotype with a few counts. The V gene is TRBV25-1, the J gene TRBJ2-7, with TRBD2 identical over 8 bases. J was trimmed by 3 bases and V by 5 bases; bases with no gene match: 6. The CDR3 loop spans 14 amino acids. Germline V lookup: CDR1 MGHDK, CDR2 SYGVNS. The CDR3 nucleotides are TGTGCCAGCAGTAGAAGCGGGAGTGACTACGAGCAGTACTTC. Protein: CASSRSGSDYEQYF.

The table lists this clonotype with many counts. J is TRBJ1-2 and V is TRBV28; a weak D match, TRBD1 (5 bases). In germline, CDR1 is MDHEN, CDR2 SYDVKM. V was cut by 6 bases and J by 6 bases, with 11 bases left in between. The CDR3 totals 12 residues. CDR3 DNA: TGTGCCAGCAGCTGGGGGGGAGATGGCTACACCTTC. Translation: CASSWGGDGYTF.

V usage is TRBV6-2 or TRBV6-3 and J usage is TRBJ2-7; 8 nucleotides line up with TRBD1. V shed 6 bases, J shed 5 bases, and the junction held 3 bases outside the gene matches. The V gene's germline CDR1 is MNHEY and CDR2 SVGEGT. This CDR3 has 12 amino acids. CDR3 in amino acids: CASSDRGNEQYF. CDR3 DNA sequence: TGTGCCAGCAGCGACAGGGGCAACGAGCAGTACTTC.

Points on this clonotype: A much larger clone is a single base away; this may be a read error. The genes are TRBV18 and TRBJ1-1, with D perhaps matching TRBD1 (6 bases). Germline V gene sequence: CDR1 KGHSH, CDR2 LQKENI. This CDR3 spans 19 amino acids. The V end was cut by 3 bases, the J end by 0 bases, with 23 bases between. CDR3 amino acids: CASSPRRGRETLMNTEAFF. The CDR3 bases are TGTGCCAGCTCACCGAGACGGGGGCGGGAGACCCTCATGAACACTGAAGCTTTCTTT.

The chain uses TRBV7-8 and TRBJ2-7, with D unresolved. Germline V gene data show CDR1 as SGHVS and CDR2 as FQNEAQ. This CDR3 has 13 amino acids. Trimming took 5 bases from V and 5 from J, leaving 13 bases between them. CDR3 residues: CASSHLGLHEQYF. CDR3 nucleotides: TGTGCCAGCAGCCACCTCGGCCTGCACGAGCAGTACTTC.

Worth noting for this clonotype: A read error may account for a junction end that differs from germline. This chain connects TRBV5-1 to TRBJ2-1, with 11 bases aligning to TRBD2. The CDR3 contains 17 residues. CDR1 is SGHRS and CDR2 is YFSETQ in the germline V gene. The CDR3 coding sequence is TGCGCCAGCGGCTTAACTAGCGGGAGCCCCTCCTACAATGAGCAGTTCTTC. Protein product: CASGLTSGSPSYNEQFF.

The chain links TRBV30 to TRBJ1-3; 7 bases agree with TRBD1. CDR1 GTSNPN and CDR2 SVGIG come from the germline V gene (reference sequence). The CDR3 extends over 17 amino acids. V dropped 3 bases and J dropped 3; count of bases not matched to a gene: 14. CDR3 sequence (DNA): TGTGCCTGGAGACCTCCGCCGCAGGGGGGCGATGGAAACACCATATATTTT. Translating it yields CAWRPPPQGGDGNTIYF.

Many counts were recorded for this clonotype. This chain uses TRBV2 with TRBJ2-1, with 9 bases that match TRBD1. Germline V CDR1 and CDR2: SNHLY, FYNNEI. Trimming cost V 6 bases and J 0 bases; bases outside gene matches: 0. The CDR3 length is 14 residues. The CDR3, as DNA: TGTGCCAGCAGGACAGGGGGCTCCTACAATGAGCAGTTCTTC. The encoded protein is CASRTGGSYNEQFF.

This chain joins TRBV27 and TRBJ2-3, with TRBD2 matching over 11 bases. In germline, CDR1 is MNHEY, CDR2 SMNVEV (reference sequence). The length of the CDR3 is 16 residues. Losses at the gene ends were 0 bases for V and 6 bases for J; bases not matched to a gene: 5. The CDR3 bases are TGTGCCAGCAGTTTATCCATAGCGGGAGGGCATGATACGCAGTATTTT. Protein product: CASSLSIAGGHDTQYF.

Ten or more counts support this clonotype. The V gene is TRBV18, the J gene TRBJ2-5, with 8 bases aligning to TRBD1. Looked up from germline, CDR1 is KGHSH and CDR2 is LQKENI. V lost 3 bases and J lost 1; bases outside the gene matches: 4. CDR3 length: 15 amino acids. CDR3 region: CASSPGTGRQETQYF. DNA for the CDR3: TGTGCCAGCTCACCCGGGACAGGACGCCAAGAGACCCAGTACTTC.

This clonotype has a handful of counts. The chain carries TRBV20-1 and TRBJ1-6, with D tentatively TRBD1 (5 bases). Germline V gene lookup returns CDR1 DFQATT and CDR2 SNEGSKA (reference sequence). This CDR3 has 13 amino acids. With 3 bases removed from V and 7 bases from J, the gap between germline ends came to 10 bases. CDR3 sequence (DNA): TGCAGTGCTAGGCAGACAGCAAATTCACCCCTCCACTTT. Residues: CSARQTANSPLHF.

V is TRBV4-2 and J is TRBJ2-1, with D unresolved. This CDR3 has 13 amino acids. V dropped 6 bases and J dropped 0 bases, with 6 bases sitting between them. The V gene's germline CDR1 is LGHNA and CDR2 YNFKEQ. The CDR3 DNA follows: TGTGCCAGCAGAAGTAGCTCCTACAATGAGCAGTTCTTC. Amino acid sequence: CASRSSSYNEQFF.

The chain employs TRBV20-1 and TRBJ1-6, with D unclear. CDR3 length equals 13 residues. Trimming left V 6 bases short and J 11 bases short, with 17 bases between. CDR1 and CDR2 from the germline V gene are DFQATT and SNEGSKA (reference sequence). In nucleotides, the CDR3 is TGCAGTGCGGCCCCCGAGGTGGTTGCACCCCTCCACTTT. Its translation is CSAAPEVVAPLHF.

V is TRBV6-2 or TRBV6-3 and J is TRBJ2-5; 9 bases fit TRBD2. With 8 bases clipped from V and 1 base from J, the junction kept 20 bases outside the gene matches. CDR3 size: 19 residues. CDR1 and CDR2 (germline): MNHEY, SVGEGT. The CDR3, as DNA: TGTGCCAGCGAGCCCCGGGGGGCGGCTAGCGGGAAGACCCAAGAGACCCAGTACTTC. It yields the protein CASEPRGAASGKTQETQYF.

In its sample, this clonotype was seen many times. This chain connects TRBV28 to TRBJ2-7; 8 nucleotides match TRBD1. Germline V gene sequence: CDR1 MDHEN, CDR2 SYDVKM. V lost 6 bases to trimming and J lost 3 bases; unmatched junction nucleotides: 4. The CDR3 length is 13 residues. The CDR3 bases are TGTGCCAGCAGCTGGACAGGGAACTACGAGCAGTACTTC. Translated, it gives CASSWTGNYEQYF.

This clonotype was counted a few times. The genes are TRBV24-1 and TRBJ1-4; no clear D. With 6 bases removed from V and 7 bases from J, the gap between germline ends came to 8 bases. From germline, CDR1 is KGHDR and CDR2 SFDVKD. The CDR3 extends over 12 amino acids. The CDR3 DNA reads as TGTGCCACCAGTTCCGGTGGTGAAAAACTGTTTTTT. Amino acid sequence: CATSSGGEKLFF.

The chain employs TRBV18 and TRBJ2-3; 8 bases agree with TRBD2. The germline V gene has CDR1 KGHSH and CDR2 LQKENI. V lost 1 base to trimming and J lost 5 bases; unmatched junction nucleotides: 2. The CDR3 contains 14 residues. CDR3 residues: CASSPQAGEDTQYF. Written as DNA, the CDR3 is TGTGCCAGCTCACCACAAGCGGGAGAAGATACGCAGTATTTT.

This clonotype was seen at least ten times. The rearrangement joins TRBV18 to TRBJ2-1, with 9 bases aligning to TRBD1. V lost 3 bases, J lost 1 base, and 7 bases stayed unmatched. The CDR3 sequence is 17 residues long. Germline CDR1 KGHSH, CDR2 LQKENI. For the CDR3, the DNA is TGTGCCAGCTCACCTCGAACAGGGGGCTTTTCCTACAATGAGCAGTTCTTC. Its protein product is CASSPRTGGFSYNEQFF.

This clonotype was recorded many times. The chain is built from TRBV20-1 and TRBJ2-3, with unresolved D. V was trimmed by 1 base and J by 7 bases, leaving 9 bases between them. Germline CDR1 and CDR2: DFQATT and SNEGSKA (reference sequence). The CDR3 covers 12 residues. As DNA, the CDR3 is TGCAGTGCTAGAGGCCCAAGGAATACGCAGTATTTT. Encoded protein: CSARGPRNTQYF.

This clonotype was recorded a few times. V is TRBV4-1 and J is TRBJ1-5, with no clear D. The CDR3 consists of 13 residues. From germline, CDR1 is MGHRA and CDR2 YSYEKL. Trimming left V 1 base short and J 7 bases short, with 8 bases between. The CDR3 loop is CASSQVLVQPQHF. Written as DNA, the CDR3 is TGCGCCAGCAGCCAAGTTCTCGTCCAGCCCCAGCATTTT.

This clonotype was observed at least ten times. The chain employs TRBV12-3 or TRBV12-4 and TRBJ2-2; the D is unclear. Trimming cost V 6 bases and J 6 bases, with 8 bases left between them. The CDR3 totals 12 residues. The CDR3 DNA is TGTGCCAGCAGCCCCTTTCCCGGGGAGCTGTTTTTT. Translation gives CASSPFPGELFF.